These T cell receptor beta chains were read from a single sample in a study of PD-1 blockade in mismatch repair-deficient tumors. Profiled with immunoSEQ multiplex PCR; TCRdb holds only in-frame clones, not every one. The data hold roughly 84,000 clones, with 81% observed a single time. The sample was peripheral blood, taken 12 weeks after starting pembrolizumab. The receptors were sampled from an adult with mismatch repair-deficient cancer. CDR3s include the opening cysteine and the closing phenylalanine or tryptophan. The order of the fields is J gene, D gene, clone size, CDR3 length, V gene, CDR3 protein, CDR3 DNA. The D gene is left open where the match is weak. Clone sizes are given selectively: once, few, many, or a class where the clone is expanded.

TRBJ1-2 | NA | NA | 15 | TRBV7-9 | CASSGTLQGDKTYTF | TGTGCCAGCAGCGGAACCTTACAGGGAGACAAAACCTACACCTTC
TRBJ2-7 | TRBD2 | NA | 14 | TRBV7-3 | CASSLRAGDYEQYF | TGTGCCAGCAGCTTAAGAGCGGGGGACTACGAGCAGTACTTC
TRBJ2-7 | NA | NA | 14 | TRBV7-2 | CASSEEGFRYEQYF | TGTGCCAGCAGTGAGGAGGGATTCCGCTACGAGCAGTACTTC
TRBJ1-1 | NA | NA | 12 | TRBV25-1 | CASRYTNTEAFF | TGTGCCAGCAGATATACGAACACTGAAGCTTTCTTT
TRBJ2-5 | TRBD2 | once | 15 | TRBV29-1 | CSVTGLAGVQETQYF | TGCAGCGTGACGGGACTAGCGGGAGTTCAAGAGACCCAGTACTTC
TRBJ1-1 | NA | NA | 16 | TRBV5-1 | CASRETVGAMNTEAFF | TGCGCCAGCAGGGAGACAGTGGGCGCTATGAACACTGAAGCTTTCTTT
TRBJ1-2 | NA | NA | 14 | TRBV7-2 | CASSLSGTNYGYTF | TGTGCCAGCAGCTTAAGCGGGACCAACTATGGCTACACCTTC
TRBJ2-3 | TRBD2 | NA | 15 | TRBV12-5 | CASGFPGTSGDTQYF | TGTGCTAGTGGTTTCCCCGGGACTAGCGGGGATACGCAGTATTTT
TRBJ2-1 | NA | NA | 15 | TRBV6-1 | CASKTQDVSYNEQFF | TGTGCCAGCAAGACGCAAGACGTCTCCTACAATGAGCAGTTCTTC
TRBJ2-2 | NA | NA | 16 | TRBV27 | CASSPRSGTNTGELFF | TGTGCCAGCAGTCCTCGGTCGGGGACGAACACCGGGGAGCTGTTTTTT
TRBJ2-5 | TRBD2 | NA | 15 | TRBV9 | CASSGPGTRGETQYF | TGTGCCAGCAGCGGCCCCGGGACTAGAGGGGAGACCCAGTACTTC
TRBJ2-1 | TRBD2 | once | 16 | TRBV7-9 | CASSQGTSGSYNEQFF | TGTGCCAGCAGCCAGGGGACTAGCGGCTCCTACAATGAGCAGTTCTTC
TRBJ2-2 | NA | once | 15 | TRBV5-4 | CASSINPFITGELFF | TGTGCCAGCAGCATCAACCCCTTCATAACCGGGGAGCTGTTTTTT
TRBJ2-7 | TRBD2 | NA | 16 | TRBV9 | CASSVEAGGGSYEQYF | TGTGCCAGCAGCGTAGAAGCGGGAGGGGGATCCTACGAGCAGTACTTC
TRBJ2-7 | TRBD1 | NA | 14 | TRBV6-5 | CASSFQQGAGEQYF | TGTGCCAGCAGTTTTCAACAGGGGGCGGGGGAGCAGTACTTC
TRBJ2-2 | TRBD2 | few | 16 | TRBV5-1 | CASSLDGGRNTGELFF | TGCGCCAGCAGCTTGGATGGCGGGAGGAACACCGGGGAGCTGTTTTTT
TRBJ2-5 | NA | NA | 16 | TRBV29-1 | CSVERVGGGLEETQYF | TGCAGCGTTGAAAGGGTAGGGGGGGGTTTAGAAGAGACCCAGTACTTC
TRBJ2-1 | NA | NA | 10 | TRBV30 | CAWSVHEQFF | TGTGCCTGGAGTGTACATGAGCAGTTCTTC
TRBJ1-2 | NA | NA | 15 | TRBV5-1 | CASSLTNTLIYGYTF | TGCGCCAGCAGCTTGACTAACACGCTAATCTATGGCTACACCTTC
TRBJ2-7 | NA | NA | 15 | TRBV6-4 | CASSDSTAPNYEQYF | TGTGCCAGCAGTGACTCAACAGCTCCCAATTACGAGCAGTACTTC
TRBJ1-1 | NA | NA | 15 | TRBV11-2 | CASSLVRPMNTEAFF | TGTGCCAGCAGCTTAGTGAGACCAATGAACACTGAAGCTTTCTTT